This T cell receptor beta chain was obtained from a study of shared T cell receptors in the human thymus. J gave up 5 bases and V 2 bases, and 14 bases lay outside the gene matches. Germline V gives CDR1 GTSNPN, CDR2 SVGIG (reference sequence). This CDR3 spans 16 amino acids. Sequenced by immunoSEQ multiplex PCR; TCRdb stores in-frame clones only, minus some. The data contain about 380,000 clones, 95% of them singletons. This chain joins TRBV30 and TRBJ2-7, with 8 bases lining up with TRBD1. This TCR was sampled from a human donor. The source material was thymocytes. The CDR3 nucleotides read TGTGCCTGGAGTCCGACATGGTGGCAGGGGGCGGACGAGCAGTACTTC. Protein product: CAWSPTWWQGADEQYF. Filled out from reference TRBV30 and TRBJ2-7, the complete variable domain reads SQTIHQWPATLVQPVGSPLSLECTVEGTSNPNLYWYRQAAGRGLQLLFYSVGIGQISSEVPQNLSASRPQDRQFILSSKKLLLSDSGFYLCAWSPTWWQGADEQYFGPGTRLTVT.